This T cell receptor (beta chain) was retrieved from a study of blood T cell repertoires in COVID-19. Across the study: Some COVID-19 samples were acute and others convalescent; all came from the United States, Italy and Spain. The cDNA or gDNA used as material had been derived from T cells, B-cell-depleted T cells, or PBMCs.

Libraries were prepared by immunoSEQ multiplex PCR; TCRdb keeps only in-frame clonotypes and omits some of them. The sample includes a few hundred thousand clones, about 88% of them seen just once. The receptor comes from a woman between 45 and 65 years old who had been exposed to COVID-19. Material: PBMCs or T cells enriched from blood (not recorded which).

The CDR3 spells CASSQGQGARTNEKLFF. In nucleotides, the CDR3 is TGTGCCAGCAGCCAAGGACAGGGGGCAAGAACTAATGAAAAACTGTTTTTT. This chain connects TRBV3-1 (or the pseudogene TRBV3-2) to TRBJ1-4, with TRBD1 identical over 10 bases. CDR3 length: 17 amino acids. The V gene end was trimmed by 1 base and the J gene end by 1 base; junction bases not matched to a gene: 3. CDR1 is LGHDT, CDR2 YNNKEL, per germline (reference sequence).